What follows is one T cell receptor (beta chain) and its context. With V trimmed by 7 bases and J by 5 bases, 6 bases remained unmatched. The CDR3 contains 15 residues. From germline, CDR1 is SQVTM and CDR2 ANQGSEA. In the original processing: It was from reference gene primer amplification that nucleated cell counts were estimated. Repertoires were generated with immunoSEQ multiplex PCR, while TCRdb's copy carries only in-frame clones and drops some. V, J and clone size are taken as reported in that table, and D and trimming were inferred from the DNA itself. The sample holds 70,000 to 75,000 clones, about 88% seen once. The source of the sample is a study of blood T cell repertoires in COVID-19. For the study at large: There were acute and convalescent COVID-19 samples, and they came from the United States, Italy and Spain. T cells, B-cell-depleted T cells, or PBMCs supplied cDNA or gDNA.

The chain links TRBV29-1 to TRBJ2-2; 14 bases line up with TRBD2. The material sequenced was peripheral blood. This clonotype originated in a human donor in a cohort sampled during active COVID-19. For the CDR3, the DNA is TGCAGCGCATCCGGGACTAGCGGGGGAACCGGGGAGCTGTTTTTT. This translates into CSASGTSGGTGELFF.